This T cell receptor beta chain was documented in a study of T cells in Graves' hyperthyroidism and ophthalmopathy. Trimming cost V 3 bases and J 1 base, with 6 bases left between them. Germline V gene data show CDR1 as DFQATT and CDR2 as SNEGSKA (reference sequence). This CDR3 is 12 amino acids long. Used for diagnoses were clinical symptoms, serum thyroxine and TRAb, thyroid ultrasound and orbital computed tomography. Isolation of PBMCs was performed on 8.5 to 10 ml fresh peripheral blood. This clonotype appeared many times. The antigen is not known. Authors of the study amplified TCR beta CDR3 regions from RNA transcripts. HTBI primers were the set used in a first-round RT-PCR of the TCR CDR3. TCRdb called the multiplex PCR reads again in MiXCR, with one record for every CDR3 protein. The sample includes approximately 610,000 distinct CDR3 sequences, 14% to 15% of them seen just once. Study outcomes and limitations: Most clonotypes expanded in thyroid above 0.001 were likewise present in blood.

The chain uses TRBV20-1 and TRBJ1-1; D unclear. This TCR was sampled from a woman aged 40-49 years with Graves' ophthalmopathy. Specimen: blood. The CDR3 is CSASPGNTEAFF. The CDR3 DNA reads TGCAGTGCTAGCCCGGGGAACACTGAAGCTTTCTTT.